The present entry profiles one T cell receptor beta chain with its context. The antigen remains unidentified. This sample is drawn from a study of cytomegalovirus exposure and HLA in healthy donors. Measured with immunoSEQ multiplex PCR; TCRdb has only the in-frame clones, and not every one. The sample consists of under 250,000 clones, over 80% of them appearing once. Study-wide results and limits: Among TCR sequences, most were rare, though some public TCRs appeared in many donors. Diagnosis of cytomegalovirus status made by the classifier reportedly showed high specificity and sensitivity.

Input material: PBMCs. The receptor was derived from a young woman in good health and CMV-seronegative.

The CDR3 DNA reads as TGTGCCAGCAGTTTAGTCCCGGAGGGAGGAACAGATACGCAGTATTTT. Amino acid sequence: CASSLVPEGGTDTQYF. This chain uses TRBV27 with TRBJ2-3; weak D call: TRBD2 (6 bases). This CDR3 has 16 amino acids. V lost 2 bases and J lost 3, with 15 bases in between. Looked up from germline, CDR1 is MNHEY and CDR2 is SMNVEV (reference sequence).